One sample yielded the 20 T cell receptor beta chains listed below, sequenced in a study of early T cells in non-severe SARS-CoV-2 infection (dated by TCRdb to about 2021). Library method: 5' RACE. Data came from a NextSeq 500. Starting from the raw public reads, TCRdb applied fastp trimming at Q25, assembled clones with MiXCR and retained in-frame beta chains. Entries that share a CDR3 protein sequence are merged under the most common genes and DNA. The sample data list under 70,000 distinct CDR3 sequences, and about 6% of these were observed just once. The ten largest clones add up to about 3% of the sample. The specimen comprised whole blood, sampled at baseline. The receptors were gathered from an adult who was a healthcare worker with PCR-confirmed SARS-CoV-2 infection or an uninfected control (not recorded which).

J is TRBJ1-1 and V is TRBV4-2; TRBD1 matches 7 bases. The V segment lost 4 bases and the J segment 5 bases; nucleotides outside the gene matches: 7. This CDR3 contains 14 residues. In germline, CDR1 is LGHNA, CDR2 YNFKEQ. The CDR3, as DNA: TGTGCCAGCAGCCTTGACAGGGATGAGACTGAAGCTTTCTTT. Amino acids: CASSLDRDETEAFF.

This clonotype came up a few times. The chain is built from TRBV9 and TRBJ1-1; D remains unclear. The CDR3 length is 16 residues. The germline CDR1 and CDR2 sequences are SGDLS and YYNGEE. Trimming removed 0 bases from V and 1 base from J, with 13 bases in between. The CDR3 sequence is CASSVAWAAQNTEAFF. For the CDR3, the DNA is TGTGCCAGCAGCGTAGCTTGGGCAGCCCAGAACACTGAAGCTTTCTTT. The entire variable domain, with the rest obtained from reference TRBV9 and TRBJ1-1, is as follows: DSGVTQTPKHLITATGQRVTLRCSPRSGDLSVYWYQQSLDQGLQFLIQYYNGEERAKGNILERFSAQQFPDLHSELNLSSLELGDSALYFCASSVAWAAQNTEAFFGQGTRLTVV.

Only a few counts were recorded for this clonotype. J is TRBJ1-2 and V is TRBV12-3 or TRBV12-4; D is possibly TRBD1 (5 bases). Trimming left V 5 bases short and J 4 bases short, with 14 bases between. The CDR3 sequence is 14 residues long. CDR3 DNA: TGTGCCAGCAGTAATAACTCAGGGCTCTATGGCTACACCTTC. Translating gives CASSNNSGLYGYTF.

This clonotype was found many times. The chain has TRBV10-1 and TRBJ2-5; 10 positions agree with TRBD1. This CDR3 comprises 15 residues. The germline V gene has CDR1 WNHNN and CDR2 SYGVQD (reference sequence). The trim removed 3 bases at V and 5 bases at J, leaving 6 bases unmatched. CDR3 residues: CASSDSMGQGETQYF. The CDR3 DNA reads TGCGCCAGCAGTGACTCAATGGGACAGGGGGAGACCCAGTACTTC.

This clonotype has a handful of counts. The genes are TRBV23-1 and TRBJ2-1, with D perhaps TRBD2 (5 bases). TRBV23-1 is an ORF, with its function uncertain. Trimming stripped 8 bases from V and 8 bases from J, with 16 bases between. CDR3 length: 13 amino acids. CDR3 residues: CASPFRGIDEQFF. The CDR3 DNA sequence: TGCGCCAGCCCCTTCCGGGGTATCGATGAGCAGTTCTTC.

The rearrangement joins TRBV10-3 to TRBJ2-5, with D possibly being TRBD1 (6 bases). Germline assignment: CDR1 ENHRY and CDR2 SYGVKD. This CDR3 comprises 14 residues. V was trimmed by 7 bases and J by 2 bases, leaving 14 bases between them. CDR3 nucleotide sequence: TGTGCCATCACGCAGGGGTCGTCACAAGAGACCCAGTACTTC. Translating gives CAITQGSSQETQYF.

There are a few counts of this clonotype. The chain employs TRBV18 and TRBJ2-1; 7 positions agree with TRBD2. This CDR3 contains 14 residues. V shed 2 bases, J shed 6 bases, and the junction held 4 bases outside the gene matches. CDR1 and CDR2 from the germline V gene are KGHSH and LQKENI. The chain's CDR3 is CASSPASGVNEQFF. CDR3 coding DNA: TGTGCCAGCTCACCAGCTAGCGGCGTCAATGAGCAGTTCTTC.

This clonotype has at least ten counts. The chain recombines TRBV11-1 with TRBJ2-1, with D unresolved. Germline V CDR1 and CDR2: SGHAT, FQDESV (reference sequence). The V gene lost 4 bases and the J gene lost 2 bases, with 3 bases spanning the gap. The CDR3 has 12 amino acids. CDR3 bases: TGTGCCAGCAGCTCCCCCTACAATGAGCAGTTCTTC. Its translation is CASSSPYNEQFF.

This clonotype has a count of ten or more. The rearrangement joins TRBV6-5 to TRBJ1-1; weak D call: TRBD1 (6 bases). The CDR3 loop spans 14 amino acids. Germline CDR1 reads MNHEY; CDR2 reads SVGAGI. V lost 2 bases, J lost 11 bases, and 18 bases lay in between. The CDR3 DNA reads as TGTGCCAGCAGTTACATCGGGGGGCGCTGGGATGCTTTCTTT. Protein product: CASSYIGGRWDAFF.

This clonotype occurred many times. The J gene is TRBJ1-2, the V gene TRBV5-1; D is unclear. Germline CDR1 SGHRS, CDR2 YFSETQ. V lost 0 bases and J 4 bases, leaving 4 bases between the germline ends. The CDR3 runs to 12 residues. The DNA for the CDR3 is TGCGCCAGCAGCTTGGTGTCCTATGGCTACACCTTC. Amino acid sequence: CASSLVSYGYTF.

As DNA, the CDR3 is TGTGCCAGCAGCAAACAGGGAATTGACTATGGCTACACCTTC. It yields the protein CASSKQGIDYGYTF. This chain links TRBV28 with TRBJ1-2, with D maybe TRBD1 (6 bases). Trimming removed 6 bases from V and 3 bases from J, with 14 bases in between. The CDR3 extends over 14 amino acids. The germline V gene has CDR1 MDHEN and CDR2 SYDVKM.

This clonotype was seen at least ten times. The chain links TRBV4-3 to TRBJ2-1; 9 bases align to TRBD2. CDR3 length: 19 amino acids. The germline V gene has CDR1 LGHNA and CDR2 YSLEER. Germline trimming cut 0 bases from V and 5 bases from J; bases unmatched to any gene: 14. Here the CDR3 reads CASSQDPPNSGSLNNEQFF. For the CDR3, the DNA is TGCGCCAGCAGCCAAGATCCTCCTAATAGCGGGAGCCTTAACAATGAGCAGTTCTTC.

The sample holds a few counts of this clonotype. CDR3 nucleotides: TGTGCCACCAGCAGAGACGTTGAGACCCAGTACTTC. The encoded protein is CATSRDVETQYF. The chain combines TRBV15 with TRBJ2-5; D gene unclear. There are 12 residues in the CDR3. The V and J ends lost 0 bases and 5 bases respectively, with 4 bases between them. CDR1 LNHNV and CDR2 YYDKDF come from the germline V gene (reference sequence).

In this sample, this clonotype turned up many times. The chain couples TRBV6-5 to TRBJ2-6; the match to TRBD1 covers 9 bases. This CDR3 has 17 residues. Germline trimming cut 2 bases from V and 2 bases from J; bases unmatched to any gene: 4. CDR1 is MNHEY and CDR2 is SVGAGI in the germline V gene. CDR3 sequence (DNA): TGTGCCAGCAGTTACACAGGGGGCGCAGCTGGGGCCAACGTCCTGACTTTC. Encoded protein: CASSYTGGAAGANVLTF.

This clonotype showed up many times. The CDR3 DNA reads as TGTGCCAGCAGTTTACGTACGGACGGCCTTGGCTACACCTTC. This encodes CASSLRTDGLGYTF. The rearrangement links TRBV27 to TRBJ1-2; no firm D call. The V end lost 2 bases, the J end lost 7 bases, and 14 bases lay between the germline ends. Germline CDR1 and CDR2: MNHEY and SMNVEV (reference sequence). The CDR3 loop spans 14 amino acids.

The chain is built from TRBV7-9 and TRBJ1-4; no reliable D call. CDR1 is SEHNR, CDR2 FQNEAQ, per germline (reference sequence). The CDR3 consists of 16 residues. The ends were cut back, 0 bases at V and 7 bases at J, with 15 bases in the middle. The CDR3 bases are TGTGCCAGCAGCTTAGCGTTTGGGATGGTCGGTGAAAAACTGTTTTTT. Protein: CASSLAFGMVGEKLFF.

This chain uses TRBV3-1 with TRBJ2-1, with 11 nucleotides matching TRBD2. V lost 4 bases to trimming and J lost 3 bases; unmatched junction nucleotides: 2. Germline lookup yields CDR1 LGHDT and CDR2 YNNKEL (reference sequence). The CDR3 runs 15 residues. This CDR3 reads CASSPTSGGYNEQFF. CDR3 bases: TGTGCCAGCAGCCCCACTAGCGGGGGCTACAATGAGCAGTTCTTC.

This clonotype was counted ten times or more. This chain links TRBV6-6 with TRBJ2-7; TRBD1 might be the D (6 bases). V was trimmed by 2 bases and J by 2 bases, leaving 13 bases between them. This CDR3 spans 15 amino acids. In germline, CDR1 is MNHNY, CDR2 SVGAGI (reference sequence). CDR3 in DNA: TGTGCCAGCAGTTACCTTGGGGGCGGAACCTACGAGCAGTACTTC. Its translation: CASSYLGGGTYEQYF.

Regarding this clonotype: Since a much larger clone is just one base distant, this may be a read error. The gene calls are TRBV6-5 and TRBJ1-3; D unclear. The germline CDR1 and CDR2 sequences are MNHEY and SVGAGI. The CDR3 has 11 amino acids. As DNA, the CDR3 is TGTGCCAGCATTTACGGAAACACCATATATTTT. As protein: CASIYGNTIYF.

There are many counts of this clonotype. V usage is TRBV28 and J usage is TRBJ2-1; TRBD2 matches 9 bases. The trim removed 4 bases at V and 6 bases at J, leaving 7 bases unmatched. The germline V gene has CDR1 MDHEN and CDR2 SYDVKM. CDR3 length: 15 amino acids. For the CDR3, the DNA is TGTGCCAGCAGTTCCCCTGCGGGAGGGTCCAATGAGCAGTTCTTC. Translation: CASSSPAGGSNEQFF.